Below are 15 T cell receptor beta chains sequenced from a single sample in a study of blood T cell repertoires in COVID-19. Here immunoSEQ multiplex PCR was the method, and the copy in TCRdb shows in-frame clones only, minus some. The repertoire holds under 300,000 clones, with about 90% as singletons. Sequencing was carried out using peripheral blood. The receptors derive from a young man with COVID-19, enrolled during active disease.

This CDR3 is CASSFGTSVGREQFF. The CDR3 DNA is TGTGCCAGCAGTTTCGGGACTAGCGTTGGTAGGGAGCAGTTCTTC. J is TRBJ2-1 and V is TRBV11-2; 10 nucleotides agree with TRBD2. V shed 6 bases and J 10 bases; nucleotides not matched to a gene: 12. The CDR3 extends over 15 amino acids. CDR1 and CDR2 (germline): SGHAT, FQNNGV. Drawing the rest from reference TRBV11-2 and TRBJ2-1, the complete variable domain is EAGVAQSPRYKIIEKRQSVAFWCNPISGHATLYWYQQILGQGPKLLIQFQNNGVVDDSQLPKDRFSAERLKGVDSTLKIQPAKLEDSAVYLCASSFGTSVGREQFFGPGTRLTVL.

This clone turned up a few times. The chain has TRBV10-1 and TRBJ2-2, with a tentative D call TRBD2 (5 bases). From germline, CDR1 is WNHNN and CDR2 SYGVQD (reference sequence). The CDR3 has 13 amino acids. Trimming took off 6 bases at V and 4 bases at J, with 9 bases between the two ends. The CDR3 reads CASRSGITGELFF. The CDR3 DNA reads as TGCGCCAGCAGGTCGGGAATCACCGGGGAGCTGTTTTTT.

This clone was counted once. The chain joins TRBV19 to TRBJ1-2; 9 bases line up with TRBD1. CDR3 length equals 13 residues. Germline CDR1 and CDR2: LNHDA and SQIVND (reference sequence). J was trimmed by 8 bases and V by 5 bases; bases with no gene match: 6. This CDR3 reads CASSPQGAGGYTF. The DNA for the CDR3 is TGTGCCAGTAGTCCACAGGGGGCCGGGGGCTACACCTTC.

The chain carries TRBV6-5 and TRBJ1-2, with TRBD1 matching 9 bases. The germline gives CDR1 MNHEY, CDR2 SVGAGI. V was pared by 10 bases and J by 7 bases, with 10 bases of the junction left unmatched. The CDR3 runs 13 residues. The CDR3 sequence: CAIRPQGALGYTF. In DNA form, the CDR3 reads TGTGCCATCAGACCACAGGGGGCGCTTGGCTACACCTTC.

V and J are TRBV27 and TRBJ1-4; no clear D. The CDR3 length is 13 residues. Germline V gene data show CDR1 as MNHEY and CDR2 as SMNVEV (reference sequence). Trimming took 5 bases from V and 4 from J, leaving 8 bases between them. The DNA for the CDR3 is TGTGCCAGCAGTCTTCGTATTAATGAAAAACTGTTTTTT. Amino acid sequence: CASSLRINEKLFF.

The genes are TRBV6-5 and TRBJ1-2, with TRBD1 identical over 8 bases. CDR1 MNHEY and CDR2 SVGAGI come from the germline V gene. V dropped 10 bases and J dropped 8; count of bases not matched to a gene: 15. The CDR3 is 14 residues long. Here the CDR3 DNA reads TGTGCCACCCTGGACAGGGCCCTAACTAAGGGCTACACCTTC. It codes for CATLDRALTKGYTF.

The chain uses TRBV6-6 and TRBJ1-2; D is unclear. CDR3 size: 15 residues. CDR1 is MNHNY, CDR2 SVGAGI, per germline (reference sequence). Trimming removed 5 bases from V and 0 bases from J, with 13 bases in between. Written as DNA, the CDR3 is TGTGCCAGCAGTAGGGAGGATCAAGCTAACTATGGCTACACCTTC. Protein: CASSREDQANYGYTF.

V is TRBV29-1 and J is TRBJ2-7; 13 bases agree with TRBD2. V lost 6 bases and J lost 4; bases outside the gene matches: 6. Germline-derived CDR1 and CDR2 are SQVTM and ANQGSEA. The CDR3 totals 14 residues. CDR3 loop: CSVSGLAGVYEQYF. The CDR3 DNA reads TGCAGCGTGTCAGGACTAGCGGGGGTTTACGAGCAGTACTTC.

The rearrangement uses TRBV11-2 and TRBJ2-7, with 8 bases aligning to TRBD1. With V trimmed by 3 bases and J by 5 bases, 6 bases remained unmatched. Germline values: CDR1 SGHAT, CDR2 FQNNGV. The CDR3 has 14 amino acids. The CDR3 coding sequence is TGTGCCAGCAGCTTTATGGACAGGGCCCACGAGCAGTACTTC. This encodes CASSFMDRAHEQYF.

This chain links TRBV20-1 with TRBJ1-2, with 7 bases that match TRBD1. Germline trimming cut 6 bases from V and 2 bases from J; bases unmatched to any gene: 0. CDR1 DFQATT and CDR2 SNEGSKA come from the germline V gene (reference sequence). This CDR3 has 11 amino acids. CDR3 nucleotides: TGCAGTGCGGGACAGAACTATGGCTACACCTTC. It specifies CSAGQNYGYTF.

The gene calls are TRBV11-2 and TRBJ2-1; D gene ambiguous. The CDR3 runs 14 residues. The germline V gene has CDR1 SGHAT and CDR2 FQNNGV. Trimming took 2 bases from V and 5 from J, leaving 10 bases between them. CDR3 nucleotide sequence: TGTGCCAGCAGCTTATCCGCCGCGGACAATGAGCAGTTCTTC. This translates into CASSLSAADNEQFF. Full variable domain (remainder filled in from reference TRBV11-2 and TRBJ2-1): EAGVAQSPRYKIIEKRQSVAFWCNPISGHATLYWYQQILGQGPKLLIQFQNNGVVDDSQLPKDRFSAERLKGVDSTLKIQPAKLEDSAVYLCASSLSAADNEQFFGPGTRLTVL.

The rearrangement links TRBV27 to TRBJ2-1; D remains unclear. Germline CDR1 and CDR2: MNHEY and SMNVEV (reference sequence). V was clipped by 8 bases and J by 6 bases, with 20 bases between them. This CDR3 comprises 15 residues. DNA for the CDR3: TGTGCCAGCCCCTTAGTACGCGAGGAAATCAATGAGCAGTTCTTC. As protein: CASPLVREEINEQFF.

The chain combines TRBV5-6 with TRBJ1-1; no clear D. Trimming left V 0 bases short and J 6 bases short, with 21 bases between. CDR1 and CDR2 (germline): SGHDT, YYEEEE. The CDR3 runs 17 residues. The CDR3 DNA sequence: TGTGCCAGCAGCTTGGTTGGGTCGCGGGCTCGGAAGGCTGAAGCTTTCTTT. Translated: CASSLVGSRARKAEAFF.

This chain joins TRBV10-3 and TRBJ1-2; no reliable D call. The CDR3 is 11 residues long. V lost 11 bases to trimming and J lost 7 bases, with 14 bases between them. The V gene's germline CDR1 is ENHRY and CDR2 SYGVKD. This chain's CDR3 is CALGPGGGYTF. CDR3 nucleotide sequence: TGTGCCCTCGGCCCTGGCGGTGGCTACACCTTC.

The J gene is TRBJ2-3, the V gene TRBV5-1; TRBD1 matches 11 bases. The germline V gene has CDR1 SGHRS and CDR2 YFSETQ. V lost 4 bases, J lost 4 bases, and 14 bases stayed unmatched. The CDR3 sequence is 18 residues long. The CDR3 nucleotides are TGCGCCAGCAGCGATCGCCTAAGGGACAGGGGGAGTGCAGATACGCAGTATTTT. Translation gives CASSDRLRDRGSADTQYF. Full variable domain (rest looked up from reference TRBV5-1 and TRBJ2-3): KAGVTQTPRYLIKTRGQQVTLSCSPISGHRSVSWYQQTPGQGLQFLFEYFSETQRNKGNFPGRFSGRQFSNSRSEMNVSTLELGDSALYLCASSDRLRDRGSADTQYFGPGTRLTVL.